The 14 T cell receptor beta chains presented below share a single source sample, sequenced in a study of shared clonotypes between healthy human individuals. TCRdb keeps only in-frame clones here, not all; method: immunoSEQ multiplex PCR. The sample holds about 1.5 million clones, 95% to 99% seen once. Sequencing input: naive CD4+ T cells sorted from blood. Subset reported: CD45RA+ positively selected. The receptors were sampled from a man aged 25 to 40 in good health.

The J gene is TRBJ1-3, the V gene TRBV19; no clear D. Germline-derived CDR1 and CDR2 are LNHDA and SQIVND (reference sequence). The CDR3 has 13 amino acids. Trimming stripped 7 bases from V and 5 bases from J, with 12 bases between. CDR3 amino acids: CASTLDGRNTIYF. The CDR3 nucleotides are TGTGCCAGTACCCTGGACGGGAGAAACACCATATATTTT. Complete variable domain (other parts from reference TRBV19 and TRBJ1-3): DGGITQSPKYLFRKEGQNVTLSCEQNLNHDAMYWYRQDPGQGLRLIYYSQIVNDFQKGDIAEGYSVSREKKESFPLTVTSAQKNPTAFYLCASTLDGRNTIYFGEGSWLTVV.

The chain couples TRBV2 to TRBJ2-1; 7 bases are shared with TRBD1. V lost 8 bases to trimming and J lost 2 bases; unmatched junction nucleotides: 9. In germline, CDR1 is SNHLY, CDR2 FYNNEI. The CDR3 spans 15 residues. Here the CDR3 DNA reads TGTGCCAGCGACAAGGACAGGACCACCTACAATGAGCAGTTCTTC. Residues: CASDKDRTTYNEQFF.

The gene calls are TRBV27 and TRBJ2-1; TRBD2 agrees at 10 bases. The V and J ends lost 5 bases and 0 bases, in that order; junction bases with no gene match: 13. The CDR3 contains 19 residues. The germline V gene encodes CDR1 MNHEY and CDR2 SMNVEV (reference sequence). Here the CDR3 DNA reads TGTGCCAGCAGTCCAGGACTAGCGGAGCCGGTAAGCTCCTACAATGAGCAGTTCTTC. This codes for CASSPGLAEPVSSYNEQFF.

The genes are TRBV27 and TRBJ2-1, with 13 positions matching TRBD2. V lost 5 bases, J lost 8 bases, and 9 bases stayed unmatched. Per germline, CDR1 MNHEY and CDR2 SMNVEV (reference sequence). This CDR3 contains 16 residues. CDR3 sequence: CASSPLLAGGPYEQFF. Written as DNA, the CDR3 is TGTGCCAGCAGTCCCCTACTAGCGGGAGGGCCCTATGAGCAGTTCTTC.

This chain links TRBV7-2 with TRBJ2-7, with D perhaps matching TRBD1 (5 bases). CDR1 and CDR2 from the germline V gene are SGHTA and FQGNSA. The CDR3 totals 14 residues. V was shortened by 4 bases and J by 6 bases, with 16 bases between the two germline ends. The CDR3 DNA reads as TGTGCCAGCAGCTCCCACAGGACCTCTCGCGAGCAGTACTTC. Translation: CASSSHRTSREQYF.

The V and J genes are TRBV25-1 and TRBJ2-7; TRBD2 is a possible D gene (6 bases). The CDR3 sequence is 15 residues long. Trimming took off 3 bases at V and 5 bases at J, with 17 bases between the two ends. Germline assignment: CDR1 MGHDK and CDR2 SYGVNS. For the CDR3, the DNA is TGTGCCAGCAGTGACCGGCGGGGTCACCGTAACGAGCAGTACTTC. Translated: CASSDRRGHRNEQYF.

This chain links TRBV6-5 with TRBJ2-7; 8 bases are a match to TRBD1. Per germline, CDR1 MNHEY and CDR2 SVGAGI. The V and J ends lost 0 bases and 0 bases, in that order; junction bases with no gene match: 4. This CDR3 contains 16 residues. The CDR3 protein is CASSYSSGQDSYEQYF. DNA of the CDR3: TGTGCCAGCAGTTACTCGTCGGGACAGGACTCCTACGAGCAGTACTTC.

A single count supports this clone. The chain joins TRBV14 to TRBJ1-1; tentative D call: TRBD1 (5 bases). Germline lookup yields CDR1 SGHDN and CDR2 FVKESK. This CDR3 contains 15 residues. The V end lost 1 base, the J end lost 0 bases, and 9 bases lay between the germline ends. In nucleotides, the CDR3 is TGTGCCAGCAGCCAAGGGGGCTCCATGAACACTGAAGCTTTCTTT. Its protein product is CASSQGGSMNTEAFF.

The chain combines TRBV29-1 with TRBJ1-3; 10 bases fit TRBD1. Germline CDR1 reads SQVTM; CDR2 reads ANQGSEA. The ends lost 4 bases at V and 3 bases at J; junction bases unmatched: 3. CDR3 size: 14 residues. In DNA, the CDR3 is TGCAGCGTTGCTGGGACAGGGGTTGGAAACACCATATATTTT. It specifies CSVAGTGVGNTIYF.

The chain employs TRBV6-1 and TRBJ2-1, with D possibly matching TRBD2 (5 bases). V lost 2 bases and J 0 bases, leaving 14 bases between the germline ends. The germline gives CDR1 MNHNS, CDR2 SASEGT. The CDR3 contains 17 residues. The CDR3 sequence is CASSENPGTRSYNEQFF. The CDR3 DNA follows: TGTGCCAGCAGTGAAAACCCGGGAACCCGCTCCTACAATGAGCAGTTCTTC.

The DNA for the CDR3 is TGTGCCAACAACGGACAGGGGAGCTCTGGAAACACCATATATTTT. This codes for CANNGQGSSGNTIYF. The rearrangement joins TRBV18 to TRBJ1-3, with TRBD1 matching 9 bases. Unmatched junction bases numbered 7, after V lost 10 bases and J lost 0 bases. The CDR3 is 15 residues long. The germline CDR1 and CDR2 sequences are KGHSH and LQKENI.

The chain couples TRBV18 to TRBJ2-7, with a tentative D call TRBD2 (6 bases). Germline V gene data show CDR1 as KGHSH and CDR2 as LQKENI. With 6 bases removed from V and 7 bases from J, the gap between germline ends came to 22 bases. The CDR3 has 15 amino acids. The CDR3, as DNA: TGTGCCAGCTCTCTCCAGGGCGGAGGGCTAGGGGAGCAGTACTTC. It yields the protein CASSLQGGGLGEQYF.

This chain links TRBV28 with TRBJ2-5; 7 nucleotides line up with TRBD1. The DNA end favors TRBJ2-7, so the J call may be wrong. Germline V gives CDR1 MDHEN, CDR2 SYDVKM. This CDR3 region has 15 residues. CDR3 in amino acids: CASSFSAGGVYEQYF. The CDR3 bases are TGTGCCAGCAGTTTTAGTGCAGGGGGAGTCTACGAGCAGTACTTC.

As DNA, the CDR3 is TGTGCCAGCAGCCGGGGGCCAGCTGGGGCCAACGTCCTGACTTTC. It encodes CASSRGPAGANVLTF. The V gene is TRBV7-3, the J gene TRBJ2-6; either TRBD1 or TRBD2 may supply D (6 bases each). V was cut by 5 bases and J by 2 bases, with 10 bases left in between. The CDR3 has 15 amino acids. Germline CDR1 and CDR2: SGHTA and FQGTGA. Full variable domain (missing parts from reference TRBV7-3 and TRBJ2-6): GAGVSQTPSNKVTEKGKYVELRCDPISGHTALYWYRQSLGQGPEFLIYFQGTGAADDSGLPNDRFFAVRPEGSVSTLKIQRTERGDSAVYLCASSRGPAGANVLTFGAGSRLTVL.